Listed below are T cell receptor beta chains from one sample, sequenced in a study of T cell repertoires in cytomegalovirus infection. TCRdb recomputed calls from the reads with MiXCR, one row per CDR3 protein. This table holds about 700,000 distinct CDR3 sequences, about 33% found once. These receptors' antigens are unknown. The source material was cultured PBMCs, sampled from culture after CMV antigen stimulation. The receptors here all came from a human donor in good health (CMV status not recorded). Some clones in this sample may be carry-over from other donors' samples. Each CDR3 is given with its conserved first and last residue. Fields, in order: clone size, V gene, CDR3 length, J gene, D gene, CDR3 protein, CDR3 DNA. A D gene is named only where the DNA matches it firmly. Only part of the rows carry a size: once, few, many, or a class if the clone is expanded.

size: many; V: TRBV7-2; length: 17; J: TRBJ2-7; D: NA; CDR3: CASRPPFESGSSYEQYF; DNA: TGTGCCAGCAGGCCACCCTTTGAGAGCGGTTCCTCCTACGAGCAGTACTTC
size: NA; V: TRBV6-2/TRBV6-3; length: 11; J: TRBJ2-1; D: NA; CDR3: CASSYVSEQFF; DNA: TGTGCCAGCAGTTACGTTAGTGAGCAGTTCTTC
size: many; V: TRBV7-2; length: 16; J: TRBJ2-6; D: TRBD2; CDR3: CASSLAAGVVANVLTF; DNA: TGTGCCAGCAGCTTAGCGGCGGGGGTTGTGGCCAACGTCCTGACTTTC
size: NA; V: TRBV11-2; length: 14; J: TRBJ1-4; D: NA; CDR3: CASSLDRRGEKLFF; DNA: TGTGCCAGCAGCTTAGACCGGAGAGGTGAAAAACTGTTTTTT
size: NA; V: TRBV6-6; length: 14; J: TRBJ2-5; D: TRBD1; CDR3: CASRSGQGEETQYF; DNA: TGTGCCAGCAGGTCGGGACAGGGCGAAGAGACCCAGTACTTC
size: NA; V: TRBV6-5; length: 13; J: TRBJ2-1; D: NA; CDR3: CASGQASYNEQFF; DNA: TGTGCCAGCGGGCAAGCCTCCTACAATGAGCAGTTCTTC
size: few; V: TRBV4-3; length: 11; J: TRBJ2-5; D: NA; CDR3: CASSVTRTQYF; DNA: TGCGCCAGCAGTGTAACGCGGACCCAGTACTTC
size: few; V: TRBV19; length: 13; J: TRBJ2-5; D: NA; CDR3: CASSMEGRETQYF; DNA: TGTGCCAGTAGTATGGAGGGCAGGGAGACCCAGTACTTC
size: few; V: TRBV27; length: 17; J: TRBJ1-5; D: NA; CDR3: CASRPYSRRWSNQPQHF; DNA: TGTGCCAGCAGGCCGTACTCCCGTCGGTGGAGCAATCAGCCCCAGCATTTT
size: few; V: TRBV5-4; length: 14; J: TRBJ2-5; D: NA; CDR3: CASSFGGSRETQYF; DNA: TGTGCCAGCAGCTTTGGGGGGTCCCGAGAGACCCAGTACTTC
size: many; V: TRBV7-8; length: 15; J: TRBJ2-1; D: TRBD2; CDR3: CASFPKRGGPSEQFF; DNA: TGTGCCAGCTTTCCCAAGCGGGGGGGCCCTAGTGAGCAGTTCTTC
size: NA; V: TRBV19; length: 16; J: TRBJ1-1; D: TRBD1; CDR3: CASSFYRGDMNTEAFF; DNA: TGTGCCAGTAGTTTTTACAGGGGCGACATGAACACTGAAGCTTTCTTT
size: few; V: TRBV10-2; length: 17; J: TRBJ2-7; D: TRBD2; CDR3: CASTRGLAGVPDYEQYF; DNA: TGCGCCAGCACTCGAGGACTAGCGGGAGTCCCGGACTACGAGCAGTACTTC
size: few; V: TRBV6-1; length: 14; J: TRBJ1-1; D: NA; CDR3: CASSEARLNTEAFF; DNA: TGTGCCAGCAGTGAAGCAAGACTGAACACTGAAGCTTTCTTT
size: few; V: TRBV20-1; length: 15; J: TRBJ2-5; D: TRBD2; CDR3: CSARDPGTSTETQYF; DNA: TGCAGTGCTAGAGATCCCGGGACTAGCACAGAGACCCAGTACTTC
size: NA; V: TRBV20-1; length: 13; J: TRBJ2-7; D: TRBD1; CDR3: CSAGKGQVDYRYF; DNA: TGCAGTGCCGGAAAAGGACAGGTGGATTATCGGTACTTC
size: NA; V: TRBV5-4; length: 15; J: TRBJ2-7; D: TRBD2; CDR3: CASSLTGGLAGEQYF; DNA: TGTGCCAGCAGCTTGACCGGGGGACTAGCGGGCGAGCAGTACTTC
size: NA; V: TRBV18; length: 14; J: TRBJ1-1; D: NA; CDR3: CASSPDSGSTEAFF; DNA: TGTGCCAGCTCACCCGATAGCGGGAGCACTGAAGCTTTCTTT
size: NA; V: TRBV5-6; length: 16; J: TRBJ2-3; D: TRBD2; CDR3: CASSLLTGGPKSTQYF; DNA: TGTGCCAGCAGCTTACTTACGGGGGGGCCAAAGAGCACGCAGTATTTT
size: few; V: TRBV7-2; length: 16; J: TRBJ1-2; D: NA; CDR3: CASSPRRRTINYGYTF; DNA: TGTGCCAGCAGCCCCAGGCGAAGGACCATTAACTATGGCTACACCTTC
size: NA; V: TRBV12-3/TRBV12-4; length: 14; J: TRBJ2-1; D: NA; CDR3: CASSYRQKDNEQFF; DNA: TGTGCCAGCAGTTATCGACAGAAAGACAATGAGCAGTTCTTC
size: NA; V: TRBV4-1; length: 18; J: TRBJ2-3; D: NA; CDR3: CASSQASSALSRTDTQYF; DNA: TGCGCCAGCAGCCAAGCCTCTAGCGCCCTAAGTAGAACAGATACGCAGTATTTT
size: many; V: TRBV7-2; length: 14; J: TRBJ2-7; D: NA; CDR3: CASSLRGGAYEQYF; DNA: TGTGCCAGCAGCTTAAGGGGCGGAGCCTACGAGCAGTACTTC
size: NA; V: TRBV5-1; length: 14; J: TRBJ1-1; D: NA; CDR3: CASSPSRADTEAFF; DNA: TGCGCCAGCAGCCCCAGTAGGGCGGACACTGAAGCTTTCTTT
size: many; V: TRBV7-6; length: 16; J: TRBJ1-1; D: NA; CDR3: CASSLLSTEPNTEAFF; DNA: TGTGCCAGCAGCTTACTATCGACAGAACCAAACACTGAAGCTTTCTTT